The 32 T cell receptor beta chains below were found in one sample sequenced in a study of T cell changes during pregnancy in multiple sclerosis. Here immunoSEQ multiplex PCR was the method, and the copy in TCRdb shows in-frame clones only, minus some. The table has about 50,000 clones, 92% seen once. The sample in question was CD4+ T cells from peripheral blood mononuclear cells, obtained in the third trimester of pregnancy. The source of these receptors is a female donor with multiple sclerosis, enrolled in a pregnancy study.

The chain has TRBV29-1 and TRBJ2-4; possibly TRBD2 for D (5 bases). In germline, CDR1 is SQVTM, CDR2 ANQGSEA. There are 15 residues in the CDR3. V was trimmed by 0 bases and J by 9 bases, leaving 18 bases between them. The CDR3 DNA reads TGCAGCGTTGAAGAGGGCCGGGGTCGGGGTGGCATTCAGTACTTC. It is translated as CSVEEGRGRGGIQYF.

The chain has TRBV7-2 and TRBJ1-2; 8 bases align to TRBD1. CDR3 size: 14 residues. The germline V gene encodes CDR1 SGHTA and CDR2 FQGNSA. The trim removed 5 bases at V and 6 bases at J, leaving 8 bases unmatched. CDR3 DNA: TGTGCCAGCAGCGACGGACAGGGAATCGATGGCTACACCTTC. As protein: CASSDGQGIDGYTF. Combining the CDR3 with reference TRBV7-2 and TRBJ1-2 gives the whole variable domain GAGVSQSPSNKVTEKGKDVELRCDPISGHTALYWYRQSLGQGLEFLIYFQGNSAPDKSGLPSDRFSAERTGGSVSTLTIQRTQQEDSAVYLCASSDGQGIDGYTFGSGTRLTVV.

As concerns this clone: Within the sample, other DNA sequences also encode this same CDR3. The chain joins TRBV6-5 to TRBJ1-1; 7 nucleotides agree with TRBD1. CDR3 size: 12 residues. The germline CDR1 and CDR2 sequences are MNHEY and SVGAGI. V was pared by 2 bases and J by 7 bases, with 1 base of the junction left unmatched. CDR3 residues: CASSYRTGEAFF. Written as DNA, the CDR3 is TGTGCCAGCAGTTACCGGACAGGTGAAGCTTTCTTT.

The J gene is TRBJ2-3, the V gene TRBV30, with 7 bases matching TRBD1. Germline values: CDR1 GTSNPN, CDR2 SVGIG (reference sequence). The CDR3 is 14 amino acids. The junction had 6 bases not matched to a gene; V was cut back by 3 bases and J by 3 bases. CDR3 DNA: TGTGCCTGGAGCTGGCCAGGGGGAACAGATACGCAGTATTTT. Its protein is CAWSWPGGTDTQYF.

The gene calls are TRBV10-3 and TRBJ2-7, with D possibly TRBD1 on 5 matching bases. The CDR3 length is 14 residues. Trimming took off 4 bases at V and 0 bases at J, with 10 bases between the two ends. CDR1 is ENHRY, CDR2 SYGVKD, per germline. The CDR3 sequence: CAISGYRSSYEQYF. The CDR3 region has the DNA TGTGCCATCAGTGGATACAGGAGCTCCTACGAGCAGTACTTC.

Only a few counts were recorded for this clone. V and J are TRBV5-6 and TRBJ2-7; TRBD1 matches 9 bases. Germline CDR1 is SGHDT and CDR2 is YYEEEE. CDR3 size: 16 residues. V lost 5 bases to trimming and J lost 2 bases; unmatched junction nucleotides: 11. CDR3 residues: CASRLRFRTGAYEQYF. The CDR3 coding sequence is TGTGCCAGCAGACTTAGGTTCCGGACAGGGGCCTACGAGCAGTACTTC. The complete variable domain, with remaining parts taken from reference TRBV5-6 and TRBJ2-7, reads DAGVTQSPTHLIKTRGQQVTLRCSPKSGHDTVSWYQQALGQGPQFIFQYYEEEERQRGNFPDRFSGHQFPNYSSELNVNALLLGDSALYLCASRLRFRTGAYEQYFGPGTRLTVT.

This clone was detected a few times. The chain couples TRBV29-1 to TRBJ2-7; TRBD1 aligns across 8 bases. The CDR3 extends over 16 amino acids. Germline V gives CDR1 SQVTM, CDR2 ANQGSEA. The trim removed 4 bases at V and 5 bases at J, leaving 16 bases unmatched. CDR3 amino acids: CSVVGGRDRGFDEQYF. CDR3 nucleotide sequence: TGCAGCGTTGTGGGCGGCCGAGACAGGGGTTTCGACGAGCAGTACTTC.

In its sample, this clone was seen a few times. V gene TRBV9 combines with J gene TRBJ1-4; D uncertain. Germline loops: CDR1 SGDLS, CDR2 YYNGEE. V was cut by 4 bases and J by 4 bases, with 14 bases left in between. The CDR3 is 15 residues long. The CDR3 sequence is CASSSGDRDNEKLFF. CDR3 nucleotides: TGTGCCAGCAGCTCCGGGGATCGGGATAATGAAAAACTGTTTTTT.

The CDR3, as DNA: TGCGCCAGCAGCCGCCACTCGACCGGGGTCACGAAAGCCAAAAACATTCAGTACTTC. It translates to CASSRHSTGVTKAKNIQYF. The gene calls are TRBV4-3 and TRBJ2-4; tentative D call: TRBD2 (5 bases). V lost 4 bases and J lost 0, with 22 bases in between. CDR1 LGHNA and CDR2 YSLEER come from the germline V gene. This CDR3 has 19 amino acids.

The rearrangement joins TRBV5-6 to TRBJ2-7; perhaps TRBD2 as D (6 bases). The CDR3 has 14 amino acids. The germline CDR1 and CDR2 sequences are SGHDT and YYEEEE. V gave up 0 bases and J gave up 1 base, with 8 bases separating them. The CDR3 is CASSLGLVSYEQYF. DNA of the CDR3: TGTGCCAGCAGCTTGGGACTAGTGTCCTACGAGCAGTACTTC.

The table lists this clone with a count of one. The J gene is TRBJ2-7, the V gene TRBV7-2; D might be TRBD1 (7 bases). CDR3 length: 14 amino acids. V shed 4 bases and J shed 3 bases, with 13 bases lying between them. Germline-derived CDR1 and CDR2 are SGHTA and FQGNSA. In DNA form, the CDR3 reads TGTGCCAGCAGCTCTCAGGGGGGAGGCTACGAGCAGTACTTC. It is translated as CASSSQGGGYEQYF.

The CDR3, as DNA: TGTGCCAGCAGCTTAGACCACAGCCCTGGAAACACCATATATTTT. Residues: CASSLDHSPGNTIYF. The chain links TRBV7-8 to TRBJ1-3; no clear D. This CDR3 comprises 15 residues. Germline V gene lookup returns CDR1 SGHVS and CDR2 FQNEAQ. V dropped 1 base and J dropped 2 bases, with 9 bases sitting between them.

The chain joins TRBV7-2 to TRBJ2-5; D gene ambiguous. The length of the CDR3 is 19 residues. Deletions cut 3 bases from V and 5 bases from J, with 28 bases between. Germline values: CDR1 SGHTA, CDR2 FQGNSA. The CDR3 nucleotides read TGTGCCAGCAGCTTGACCCGGTCTGCGGCTAGTCCGTTCCGTGAGACCCAGTACTTC. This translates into CASSLTRSAASPFRETQYF.

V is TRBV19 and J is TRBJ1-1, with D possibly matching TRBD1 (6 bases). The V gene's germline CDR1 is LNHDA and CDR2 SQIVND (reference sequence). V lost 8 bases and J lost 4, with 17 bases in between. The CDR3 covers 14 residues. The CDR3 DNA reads TGTGCCAGTGGGGAACAGGGCGTGAGCACTGAAGCTTTCTTT. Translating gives CASGEQGVSTEAFF.

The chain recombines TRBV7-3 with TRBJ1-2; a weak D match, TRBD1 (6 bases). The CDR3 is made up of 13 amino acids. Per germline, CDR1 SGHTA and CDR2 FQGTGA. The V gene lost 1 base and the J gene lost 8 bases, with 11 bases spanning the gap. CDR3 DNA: TGTGCCAGCAGCTTAAATCCAGGGGAAGGCTACACCTTC. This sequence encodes CASSLNPGEGYTF.

The CDR3 spells CASSLRLAGEQFF. CDR3 nucleotides: TGTGCCAGTAGTTTGAGACTAGCAGGAGAGCAGTTCTTC. V is TRBV19 and J is TRBJ2-1, with 7 bases lining up with TRBD2. There are 13 residues in the CDR3. The V and J ends lost 5 bases and 10 bases, in that order; junction bases with no gene match: 8. Germline CDR1 and CDR2: LNHDA and SQIVND (reference sequence).

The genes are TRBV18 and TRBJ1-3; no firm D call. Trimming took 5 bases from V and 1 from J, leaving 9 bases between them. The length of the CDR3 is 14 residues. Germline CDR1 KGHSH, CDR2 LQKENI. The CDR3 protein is CASSSLSSGNTIYF. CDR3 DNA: TGTGCCAGCTCATCGTTGAGTTCTGGAAACACCATATATTTT.

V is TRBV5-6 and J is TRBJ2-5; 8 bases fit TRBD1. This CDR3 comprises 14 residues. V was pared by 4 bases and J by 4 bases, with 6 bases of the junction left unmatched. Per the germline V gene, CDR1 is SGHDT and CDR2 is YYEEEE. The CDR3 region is CASSPRGQPETQYF. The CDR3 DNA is TGTGCCAGCAGCCCCAGGGGGCAGCCAGAGACCCAGTACTTC.

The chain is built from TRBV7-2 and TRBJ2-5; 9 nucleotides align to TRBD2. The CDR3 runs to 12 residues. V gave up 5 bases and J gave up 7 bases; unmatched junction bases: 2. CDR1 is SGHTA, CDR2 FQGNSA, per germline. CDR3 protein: CASSMTSGTQYF. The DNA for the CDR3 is TGTGCCAGCAGCATGACTAGCGGGACCCAGTACTTC.

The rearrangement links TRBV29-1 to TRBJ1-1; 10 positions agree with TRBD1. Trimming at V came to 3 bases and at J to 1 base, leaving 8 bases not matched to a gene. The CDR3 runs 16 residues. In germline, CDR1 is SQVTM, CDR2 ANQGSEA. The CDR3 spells CSVDLLTGGANTEAFF. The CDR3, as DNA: TGCAGCGTTGACCTTCTGACAGGGGGCGCGAACACTGAAGCTTTCTTT.

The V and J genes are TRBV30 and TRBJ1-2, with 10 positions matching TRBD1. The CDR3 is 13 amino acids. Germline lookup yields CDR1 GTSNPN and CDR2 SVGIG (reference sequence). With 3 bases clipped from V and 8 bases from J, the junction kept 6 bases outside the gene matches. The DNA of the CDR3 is TGTGCCTGGAGCCCCGACAGGGGGCAAGGCTACACCTTC. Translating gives CAWSPDRGQGYTF.

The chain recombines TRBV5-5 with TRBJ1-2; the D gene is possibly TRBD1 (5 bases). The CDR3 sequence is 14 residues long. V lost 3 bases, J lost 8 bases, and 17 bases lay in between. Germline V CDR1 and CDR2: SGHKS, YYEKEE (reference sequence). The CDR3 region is CASSSTTDPYGYTF. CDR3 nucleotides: TGTGCCAGCAGCTCCACGACAGACCCGTACGGCTACACCTTC.

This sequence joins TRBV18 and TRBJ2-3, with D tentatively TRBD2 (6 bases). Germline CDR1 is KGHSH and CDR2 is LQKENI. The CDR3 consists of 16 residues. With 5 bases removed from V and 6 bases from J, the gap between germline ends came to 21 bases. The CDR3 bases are TGTGCCAGCTCAGAACTCGGGACTCCTGATGGGGATACGCAGTATTTT. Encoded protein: CASSELGTPDGDTQYF. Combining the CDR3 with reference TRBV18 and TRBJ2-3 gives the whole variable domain NAGVMQNPRHLVRRRGQEARLRCSPMKGHSHVYWYRQLPEEGLKFMVYLQKENIIDESGMPKERFSAEFPKEGPSILRIQQVVRGDSAAYFCASSELGTPDGDTQYFGPGTRLTVL.

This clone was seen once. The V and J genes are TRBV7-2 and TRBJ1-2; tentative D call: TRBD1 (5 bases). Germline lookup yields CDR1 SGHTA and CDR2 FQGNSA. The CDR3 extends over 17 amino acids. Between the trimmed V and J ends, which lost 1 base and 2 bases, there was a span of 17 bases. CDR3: CASSLGRWEGLNYGYTF. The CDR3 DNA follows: TGTGCCAGCAGCTTAGGGAGGTGGGAGGGGCTAAACTATGGCTACACCTTC.

CDR3 DNA: TGTGCCACCAGCAGAGAGATAGCGGGGGGCACAGATACGCAGTATTTT. Protein sequence: CATSREIAGGTDTQYF. This rearrangement joins TRBV15 to TRBJ2-3; TRBD2 matches 9 bases. V gave up 0 bases and J gave up 1 base; unmatched junction bases: 2. Germline lookup yields CDR1 LNHNV and CDR2 YYDKDF (reference sequence). This CDR3 comprises 16 residues.

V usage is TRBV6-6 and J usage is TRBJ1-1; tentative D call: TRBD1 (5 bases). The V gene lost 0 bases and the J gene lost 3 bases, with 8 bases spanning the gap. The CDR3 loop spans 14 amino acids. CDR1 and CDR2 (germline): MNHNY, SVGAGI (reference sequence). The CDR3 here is CASSYSGGDTEAFF. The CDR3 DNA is TGTGCCAGCAGTTACTCGGGGGGAGACACTGAAGCTTTCTTT.

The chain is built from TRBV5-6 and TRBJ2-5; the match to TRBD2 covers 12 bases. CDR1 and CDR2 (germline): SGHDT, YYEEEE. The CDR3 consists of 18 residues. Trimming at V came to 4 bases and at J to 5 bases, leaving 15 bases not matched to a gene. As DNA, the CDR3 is TGTGCCAGCAGCGCTCGGACTAGCGGGACGGGGTTCGGCGAGACCCAGTACTTC. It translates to CASSARTSGTGFGETQYF.

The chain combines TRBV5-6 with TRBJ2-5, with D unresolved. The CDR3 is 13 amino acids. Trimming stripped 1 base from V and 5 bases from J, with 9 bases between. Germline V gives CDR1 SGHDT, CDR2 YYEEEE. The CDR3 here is CASSLTPRETQYF. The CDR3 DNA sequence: TGTGCCAGCAGCTTGACCCCTCGGGAGACCCAGTACTTC.

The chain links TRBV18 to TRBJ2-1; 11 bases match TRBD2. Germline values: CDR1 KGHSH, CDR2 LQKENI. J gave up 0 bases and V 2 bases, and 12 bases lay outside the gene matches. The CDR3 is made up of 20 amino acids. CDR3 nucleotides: TGTGCCAGCTCACCATTCCCTAGCGGGGGGCCCCGGAGCTCCTACAATGAGCAGTTCTTC. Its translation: CASSPFPSGGPRSSYNEQFF.

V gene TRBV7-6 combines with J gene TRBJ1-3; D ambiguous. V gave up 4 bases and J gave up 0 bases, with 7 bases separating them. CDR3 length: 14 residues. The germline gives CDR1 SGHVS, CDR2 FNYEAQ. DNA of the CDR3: TGTGCCAGCAGCTCTCTAACCTCTGGAAACACCATATATTTT. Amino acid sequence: CASSSLTSGNTIYF.

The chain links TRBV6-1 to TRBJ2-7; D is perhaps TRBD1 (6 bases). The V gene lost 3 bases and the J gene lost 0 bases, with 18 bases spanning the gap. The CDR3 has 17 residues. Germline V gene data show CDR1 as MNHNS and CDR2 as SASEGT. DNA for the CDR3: TGTGCCAGCAGTGACATCCGACAGGCTCCGTTCTCCTACGAGCAGTACTTC. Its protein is CASSDIRQAPFSYEQYF.

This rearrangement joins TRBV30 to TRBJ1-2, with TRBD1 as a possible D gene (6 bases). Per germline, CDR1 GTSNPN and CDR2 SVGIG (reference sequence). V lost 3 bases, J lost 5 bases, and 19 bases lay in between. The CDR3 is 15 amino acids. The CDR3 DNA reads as TGTGCCTGGAGCCCAAGCGGGGGGCGCCGATATGGCTACACCTTC. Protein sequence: CAWSPSGGRRYGYTF.